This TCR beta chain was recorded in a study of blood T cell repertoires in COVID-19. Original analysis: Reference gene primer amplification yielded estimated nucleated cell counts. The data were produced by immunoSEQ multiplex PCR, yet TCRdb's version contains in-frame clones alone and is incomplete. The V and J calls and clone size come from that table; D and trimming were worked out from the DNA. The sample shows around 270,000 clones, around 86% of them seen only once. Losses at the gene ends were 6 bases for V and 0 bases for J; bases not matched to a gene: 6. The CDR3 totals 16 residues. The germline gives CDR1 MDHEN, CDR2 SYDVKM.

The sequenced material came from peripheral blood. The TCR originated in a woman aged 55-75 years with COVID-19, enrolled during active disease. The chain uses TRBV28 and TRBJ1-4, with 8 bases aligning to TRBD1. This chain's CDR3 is CASRSTGATTNEKLFF. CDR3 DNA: TGTGCCAGCAGGTCGACAGGGGCGACAACTAATGAAAAACTGTTTTTT.